This entry lists 18 T cell receptor beta chains sequenced from one sample in a study of cytomegalovirus exposure and HLA in healthy donors. PCR involved 60 Vbeta and 13 Jbeta primers. Sequencing was performed with immunoSEQ multiplex PCR; in TCRdb, only in-frame clones are kept and a portion is missing. Of tens of thousands of clones in the sample, more than 80% were seen once. The sequenced sample consisted of PBMCs. Receptors were obtained from a woman aged 35 to 49 in good health and CMV-seronegative.

This clone was picked up one time. This rearrangement joins TRBV5-4 to TRBJ2-3, with D tentatively TRBD1 (5 bases). Trimming left V 3 bases short and J 5 bases short, with 7 bases between. Germline lookup yields CDR1 SGHNT and CDR2 YYREEE (reference sequence). This CDR3 has 12 residues. This CDR3 reads CASSSTEDTQYF. Written as DNA, the CDR3 is TGTGCCAGCAGCTCGACAGAAGATACGCAGTATTTT.

The CDR3 is CASSQAGYYNEQFF. In DNA form, the CDR3 reads TGTGCCAGCAGCCAAGCGGGATACTACAATGAGCAGTTCTTC. The chain employs TRBV9 and TRBJ2-1; 7 nucleotides line up with TRBD2. Unmatched junction bases numbered 4, after V lost 4 bases and J lost 3 bases. Germline CDR1 SGDLS, CDR2 YYNGEE. The CDR3 loop spans 14 amino acids. Full variable domain (rest looked up from reference TRBV9 and TRBJ2-1): DSGVTQTPKHLITATGQRVTLRCSPRSGDLSVYWYQQSLDQGLQFLIQYYNGEERAKGNILERFSAQQFPDLHSELNLSSLELGDSALYFCASSQAGYYNEQFFGPGTRLTVL.

This sequence joins TRBV19 and TRBJ1-2, with 9 bases lining up with TRBD1. The germline gives CDR1 LNHDA, CDR2 SQIVND (reference sequence). V lost 4 bases, J lost 8 bases, and 11 bases stayed unmatched. This CDR3 is 15 amino acids long. The CDR3 DNA reads TGTGCCAGTAGTACCAACAGGGGGCGAGTGGACGGCTACACCTTC. Residues: CASSTNRGRVDGYTF.

The J gene is TRBJ1-3, the V gene TRBV2; TRBD1 agrees at 10 bases. Germline V gene data show CDR1 as SNHLY and CDR2 as FYNNEI. The trim removed 6 bases at V and 1 base at J, leaving 9 bases unmatched. This CDR3 has 17 amino acids. The CDR3 loop reads CASSPGTGAHSGNTIYF. Here the CDR3 DNA reads TGTGCCAGCAGCCCCGGGACAGGGGCCCATTCTGGAAACACCATATATTTT.

The rearrangement uses TRBV16 and TRBJ1-3; 9 bases line up with TRBD1. Trimming cost V 3 bases and J 4 bases; bases outside gene matches: 4. The CDR3 covers 15 residues. Germline loops: CDR1 KGHSY, CDR2 FQNENV. The CDR3 nucleotides are TGTGCCAGCAGCCAGAGGACAGGGGTCGGAAACACCATATATTTT. It is translated as CASSQRTGVGNTIYF.

This clone has a single count. This chain connects TRBV5-1 to TRBJ1-1; tentatively, D is TRBD1 (6 bases). The CDR3 loop spans 14 amino acids. Trimming cost V 0 bases and J 2 bases, with 8 bases left between them. Per the germline V gene, CDR1 is SGHRS and CDR2 is YFSETQ. CDR3 sequence reads: CASSLGQENTEAFF. CDR3 sequence (DNA): TGCGCCAGCAGCTTGGGACAGGAAAACACTGAAGCTTTCTTT.

This clone was seen a handful of times. This rearrangement joins TRBV7-8 to TRBJ1-3; D not resolved. The CDR3 has 15 residues. The germline V gene has CDR1 SGHVS and CDR2 FQNEAQ. V lost 2 bases and J 0 bases, leaving 8 bases between the germline ends. CDR3 bases: TGTGCCAGCAGCTTATCCCACGGCTCTGGAAACACCATATATTTT. Protein sequence: CASSLSHGSGNTIYF.

This chain links TRBV2 with TRBJ2-2; TRBD2 is a possible D gene (5 bases). The CDR3 is made up of 13 amino acids. Germline V CDR1 and CDR2: SNHLY, FYNNEI. V was cut by 6 bases and J by 10 bases, with 15 bases left in between. Here the CDR3 reads CASRRLPPEELFF. For the CDR3, the DNA is TGTGCCAGCAGGCGACTACCACCGGAGGAGCTGTTTTTT. Full variable domain (missing parts from reference TRBV2 and TRBJ2-2): EPEVTQTPSHQVTQMGQEVILRCVPISNHLYFYWYRQILGQKVEFLVSFYNNEISEKSEIFDDQFSVERPDGSNFTLKIRSTKLEDSAMYFCASRRLPPEELFFGEGSRLTVL.

The rearrangement links TRBV18 to TRBJ2-5; 13 bases match TRBD2. CDR3 length: 16 residues. The ends lost 0 bases at V and 2 bases at J; junction bases unmatched: 0. The germline CDR1 and CDR2 sequences are KGHSH and LQKENI. CDR3 loop: CASSPPGLAGQETQYF. As DNA, the CDR3 is TGTGCCAGCTCACCACCGGGACTAGCGGGGCAAGAGACCCAGTACTTC.

V and J are TRBV29-1 and TRBJ2-3; 13 bases map to TRBD2. Per germline, CDR1 SQVTM and CDR2 ANQGSEA. This CDR3 comprises 14 residues. The V and J ends lost 6 bases and 8 bases, in that order; junction bases with no gene match: 8. The CDR3 is CSVATSGGAGTQYF. CDR3 sequence (DNA): TGCAGCGTCGCTACTAGCGGGGGGGCCGGTACGCAGTATTTT.

The chain joins TRBV5-6 to TRBJ1-2; TRBD1 matches 12 bases. The junction had 5 bases not matched to a gene; V was cut back by 4 bases and J by 4 bases. CDR1 is SGHDT, CDR2 YYEEEE, per germline. This CDR3 contains 15 residues. Written as DNA, the CDR3 is TGTGCCAGCAGCGTAGGGACAGGGGGCTTCTATGGCTACACCTTC. It encodes CASSVGTGGFYGYTF. The full variable domain, rest sourced from reference TRBV5-6 and TRBJ1-2, is DAGVTQSPTHLIKTRGQQVTLRCSPKSGHDTVSWYQQALGQGPQFIFQYYEEEERQRGNFPDRFSGHQFPNYSSELNVNALLLGDSALYLCASSVGTGGFYGYTFGSGTRLTVV.

The chain uses TRBV5-1 and TRBJ1-1, with TRBD1 matching 8 bases. The ends lost 4 bases at V and 4 bases at J; junction bases unmatched: 6. CDR1 and CDR2 (germline): SGHRS, YFSETQ. The CDR3 sequence is 14 residues long. Here the CDR3 reads CASSHGQGGTEAFF. Here the CDR3 DNA reads TGCGCCAGCAGCCACGGACAGGGTGGCACTGAAGCTTTCTTT.

Note on this clone: The CDR3 end shows no conserved phenylalanine or tryptophan, and so a read error is likely. The chain links TRBV5-1 to TRBJ1-1; D unresolved. CDR1 is SGHRS, CDR2 YFSETQ, per germline. V was clipped by 3 bases and J by 6 bases, with 12 bases between them. The CDR3 length is 13 residues. The CDR3 DNA sequence: TGCGCCAGCAGCTGGGGAACGAGGGCTGAAGCTTTCCTT. Translation: CASSWGTRAEAFL.

The chain uses TRBV5-4 and TRBJ2-5; D might be TRBD2 (7 bases). Germline CDR1 SGHNT, CDR2 YYREEE (reference sequence). CDR3 length: 16 residues. V lost 2 bases to trimming and J lost 5 bases, with 19 bases between them. CDR3: CASSFGGRDYLETQYF. Here the CDR3 DNA reads TGTGCCAGCAGCTTTGGGGGCCGGGACTACTTGGAGACCCAGTACTTC.

V and J are TRBV13 and TRBJ1-1; D unclear. In germline, CDR1 is PRHDT, CDR2 FYEKMQ (reference sequence). CDR3 length: 13 amino acids. The V and J ends lost 5 bases and 4 bases respectively, with 11 bases between them. CDR3 in amino acids: CASSPRAGTEAFF. The DNA for the CDR3 is TGTGCCAGCAGCCCTCGGGCGGGCACTGAAGCTTTCTTT.

V usage is TRBV5-8 and J usage is TRBJ1-2; D possibly corresponds to TRBD1 (6 bases). From germline, CDR1 is SGHTS and CDR2 YDEGEE. CDR3 length: 13 amino acids. With 0 bases removed from V and 8 bases from J, the gap between germline ends came to 11 bases. CDR3 amino acids: CASSLVLGGGYTF. As DNA, the CDR3 is TGTGCCAGCAGCTTGGTGTTAGGGGGAGGCTACACCTTC. The whole variable domain, filled in from reference TRBV5-8 and TRBJ1-2, reads EAGVTQSPTHLIKTRGQQATLRCSPISGHTSVYWYQQALGLGLQFLLWYDEGEERNRGNFPPRFSGRQFPNYSSELNVNALELEDSALYLCASSLVLGGGYTFGSGTRLTVV.

This sequence joins TRBV4-2 and TRBJ1-2; 11 bases fit TRBD1. Germline V lookup: CDR1 LGHNA, CDR2 YNFKEQ. Losses at the gene ends were 1 base for V and 9 bases for J; bases not matched to a gene: 10. CDR3 length: 16 amino acids. The CDR3 DNA sequence: TGTGCCAGCAGCCAAGCCGGGACAGGGGGTGGGTATAGCTACACCTTC. Translating gives CASSQAGTGGGYSYTF.

The J gene is TRBJ2-7, the V gene TRBV28; D remains ambiguous. There are 14 residues in the CDR3. V was trimmed by 4 bases and J by 7 bases, leaving 17 bases between them. Germline V gene lookup returns CDR1 MDHEN and CDR2 SYDVKM. The chain's CDR3 is CASSWPGVAWEQYV. In nucleotides, the CDR3 is TGTGCCAGCAGTTGGCCTGGAGTAGCTTGGGAGCAGTACGTC.